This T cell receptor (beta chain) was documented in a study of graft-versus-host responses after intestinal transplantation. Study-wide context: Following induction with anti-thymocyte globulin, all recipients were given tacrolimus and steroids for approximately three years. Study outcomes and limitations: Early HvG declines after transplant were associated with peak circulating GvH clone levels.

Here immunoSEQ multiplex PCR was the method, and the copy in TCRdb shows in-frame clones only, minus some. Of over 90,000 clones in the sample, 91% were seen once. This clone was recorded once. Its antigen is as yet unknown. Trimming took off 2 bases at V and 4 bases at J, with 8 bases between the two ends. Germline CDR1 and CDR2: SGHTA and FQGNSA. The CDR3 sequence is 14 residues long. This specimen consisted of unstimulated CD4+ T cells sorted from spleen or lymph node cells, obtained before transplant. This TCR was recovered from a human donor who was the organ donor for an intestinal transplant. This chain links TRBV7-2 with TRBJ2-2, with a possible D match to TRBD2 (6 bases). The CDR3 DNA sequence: TGTGCCAGCAGCTTAATCGGGGGCACCGGGGAGCTGTTTTTT. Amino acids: CASSLIGGTGELFF.